This TCR beta chain was documented in a study of human T cells and chemical hapten exposure. Trimming left V 3 bases short and J 1 base short, with 9 bases between. Germline loops: CDR1 KGHSH, CDR2 LQKENI. There are 14 residues in the CDR3. Time point denoted: patch test 2, 6 weeks after DPC sensitization. Treatment reported: therapeutic diphenylcyclopropenone sensitization with weekly scalp DPC. TCRdb called the RACE reads again in MiXCR, with one record for every CDR3 protein. The table has around 99,000 distinct CDR3 sequences, approximately 11% seen once; the top ten hold more than 2%. The chain joins TRBV18 to TRBJ1-1, with D perhaps TRBD1 (6 bases). Material: whole blood, obtained in connection with sensitization to the hapten diphenylcyclopropenone (DPC). This TCR was recovered from a man aged 35 to 55 with alopecia areata. Some clones in this sample may be carry-over from other donors' samples. The CDR3 DNA is TGTGCCAGCTCACCGACAGGAGCGAACACTGAAGCTTTCTTT. Its protein is CASSPTGANTEAFF.